This T cell receptor (beta chain) was recovered during a study of CD8+ T cells in alopecia areata. At the level of the study: Grafted skin came from C3H/HeJ donors with spontaneous alopecia (roughly 6-13 months old) and was placed on approximately 7-11-week-old female C3H/HeJ mice.

Researchers sorted pooled cutaneous lymph node cells on the basis of CD4, CD8alpha, NKG2D, NKG2ACE and other markers. Reverse transcription of extracted RNA yielded cDNA, which provided the sequencing template. The data were produced by immunoSEQ multiplex PCR, yet TCRdb's version contains in-frame clones alone and is incomplete. Sampling found around 300,000 clones, none seen once. This clone was observed a handful of times. Genes and germline are mouse. This receptor was identified in a C3H/HeJ mouse with alopecia areata. For this strain, the MHC haplotype corresponds to H2-k. The specimen sequenced was CD4+ T cells sorted from a lymph node.

The CDR3 loop reads CASSQEQGARGAETLYF. The sequenced CDR3 bases are TGTGCCAGCAGCCAAGAGCAGGGGGCGCGGGGTGCAGAA. The rearrangement joins TRBV5 to TRBJ2-3, with 8 bases lining up with TRBD1. Read data end 4 residues before the CDR3 end; the end is taken from the germline J gene. Trimming took 0 bases from V and 1 from J; bases not matched to a gene: 6. This CDR3 is built from 17 residues. In germline, CDR1 is LGHNA, CDR2 YNLKQL (reference sequence).